This passage covers 30 T cell receptor beta chains from one sample sequenced in a study of blood T cell repertoires in COVID-19 (dated by TCRdb to about 2020). To prepare the library, the immunoSEQ multiplex PCR assay was applied. This is the immuneACCESS table as TCRdb keeps it, with only in-frame sequences that have V and J called. A part of the clones is gone; compared with another copy, unresolved V genes explain less than half, and the rest is unexplained. In this sample the table shows about 120,000 clones, around 87% of which occur a single time. The ten largest clones capture 7.7% of the sample. Sequencing was carried out using peripheral blood. These receptors were collected from a human donor in a cohort sampled during active COVID-19.

The rearrangement joins TRBV6-2 or TRBV6-3 to TRBJ2-2; unclear D gene. Per the germline V gene, CDR1 is MNHEY and CDR2 is SVGEGT. The CDR3 covers 14 residues. The V end lost 4 bases, the J end lost 2 bases, and 8 bases lay between the germline ends. CDR3 DNA: TGTGCCAGCAGTTGGGCAAGAAACACCGGGGAGCTGTTTTTT. Its protein is CASSWARNTGELFF.

The rearrangement uses TRBV5-6 and TRBJ1-4; D is unresolved. V lost 2 bases and J lost 8, with 19 bases in between. CDR3 size: 16 residues. Germline V gives CDR1 SGHDT, CDR2 YYEEEE. CDR3 amino acids: CASSFRDRAGGEKLFF. For the CDR3, the DNA is TGTGCCAGCAGCTTTCGGGATCGGGCCGGAGGAGAAAAACTGTTTTTT.

The rearrangement links TRBV11-2 to TRBJ2-2; possible D gene TRBD1, 6 bases. This CDR3 spans 19 amino acids. V was pared by 3 bases and J by 2 bases, with 22 bases between. Germline V gene data show CDR1 as SGHAT and CDR2 as FQNNGV. The CDR3 DNA sequence: TGTGCCAGCAGCTTCAATGGGATCGGGACACAGCGAAACACCGGGGAGCTGTTTTTT. This codes for CASSFNGIGTQRNTGELFF.

The J gene is TRBJ1-4, the V gene TRBV5-1, with D perhaps TRBD1 (5 bases). The CDR3 runs to 13 residues. The germline V gene has CDR1 SGHRS and CDR2 YFSETQ. V lost 5 bases and J lost 8, with 13 bases in between. The CDR3 DNA is TGCGCCAGCAGGGAGGAGCGGGGGGAAAAACTGTTTTTT. It codes for CASREERGEKLFF.

The chain joins TRBV9 to TRBJ1-1; 8 nucleotides match TRBD1. Germline V gives CDR1 SGDLS, CDR2 YYNGEE. This CDR3 is 14 amino acids long. V trimming: 3 bases; J trimming: 3 bases; junction bases outside the gene matches: 4. The CDR3 is CASSARTGHTEAFF. The DNA of the CDR3 is TGTGCCAGCAGCGCCCGGACAGGGCACACTGAAGCTTTCTTT.

The chain is built from TRBV5-1 and TRBJ1-2; the match to TRBD1 covers 7 bases. The V gene end was trimmed by 6 bases and the J gene end by 8 bases; junction bases not matched to a gene: 4. The CDR3 has 11 amino acids. Germline CDR1 and CDR2: SGHRS and YFSETQ. CDR3 nucleotide sequence: TGCGCCAGCACAGGGGGTCTGGGCTACACCTTC. Residues: CASTGGLGYTF.

The J gene is TRBJ2-1, the V gene TRBV7-8, with 11 bases fitting TRBD2. Per the germline V gene, CDR1 is SGHVS and CDR2 is FQNEAQ. This CDR3 spans 17 amino acids. The J segment lost 7 bases and the V segment lost 1 base, leaving 9 bases of the junction unmatched. CDR3 sequence reads: CASSLGRTSGSGNEQFF. The CDR3, as DNA: TGTGCCAGCAGCTTAGGCCGAACTAGCGGGAGTGGAAATGAGCAGTTCTTC.

The chain links TRBV11-2 to TRBJ2-5, with D unresolved. CDR1 SGHAT and CDR2 FQNNGV come from the germline V gene. This CDR3 is built from 15 residues. The germline V and J ends were trimmed by 5 bases and 2 bases, with 15 bases remaining between them. The CDR3 spells CASSVDGFGQETQYF. CDR3 DNA: TGTGCCAGCAGCGTCGATGGATTCGGGCAAGAGACCCAGTACTTC.

The V call is TRBV11-3, the J call TRBJ1-4; 9 nucleotides line up with TRBD1. This CDR3 has 14 residues. Germline assignment: CDR1 SGHNT and CDR2 YENEEA. Trimming removed 5 bases from V and 8 bases from J; junction bases left unmatched: 6. The CDR3 coding sequence is TGTGCCAGCAGCCAAGGGACAGGGTACGAAAAACTGTTTTTT. It encodes CASSQGTGYEKLFF.

This rearrangement joins TRBV5-1 to TRBJ2-3; 7 nucleotides align to TRBD1. V lost 6 bases to trimming and J lost 1 base; unmatched junction nucleotides: 8. This CDR3 region has 15 residues. Germline CDR1 reads SGHRS; CDR2 reads YFSETQ. The chain's CDR3 is CASKVRGGRTDTQYF. The DNA of the CDR3 is TGCGCCAGCAAAGTCCGAGGGGGCCGCACAGATACGCAGTATTTT.

The chain couples TRBV6-8 to TRBJ1-6, with 8 bases fitting TRBD1. This CDR3 spans 15 amino acids. V shed 2 bases, J shed 10 bases, and the junction held 7 bases outside the gene matches. The germline V gene encodes CDR1 MNHGY and CDR2 SAAAGT. The chain's CDR3 is CASSYGRGLRSPLHF. The CDR3 coding sequence is TGTGCCAGCAGTTACGGCAGGGGGCTGAGGTCACCCCTCCACTTT.

J is TRBJ2-1 and V is TRBV24-1, with 7 bases that match TRBD2. The CDR3 is made up of 16 amino acids. Germline trimming cut 3 bases from V and 7 bases from J; bases unmatched to any gene: 11. Germline V gives CDR1 KGHDR, CDR2 SFDVKD. CDR3 in amino acids: CATSDITGGRENEQFF. DNA of the CDR3: TGTGCCACCAGTGATATTACGGGAGGTCGGGAAAATGAGCAGTTCTTC.

Written as DNA, the CDR3 is TGCAGTGCTCGGCCGGGGGAAGCTTTCTTT. Translation: CSARPGEAFF. The chain combines TRBV20-1 with TRBJ1-1; D unclear. CDR3 size: 10 residues. The V and J ends lost 5 bases and 8 bases respectively, with 9 bases between them. Germline CDR1 is DFQATT and CDR2 is SNEGSKA (reference sequence).

The chain couples TRBV15 to TRBJ1-1; D is ambiguous. V lost 0 bases to trimming and J lost 0 bases, with 5 bases between them. The CDR3 loop spans 14 amino acids. Germline CDR1 reads LNHNV; CDR2 reads YYDKDF (reference sequence). CDR3 loop: CATSRDSMNTEAFF. CDR3 bases: TGTGCCACCAGCAGAGACAGTATGAACACTGAAGCTTTCTTT.

The chain employs TRBV19 and TRBJ2-2, with TRBD2 identical over 9 bases. The CDR3 contains 16 residues. J gave up 6 bases and V 3 bases, and 8 bases lay outside the gene matches. The germline V gene encodes CDR1 LNHDA and CDR2 SQIVND (reference sequence). CDR3 nucleotides: TGTGCCAGTAGTATCGTCGAGACTAGCGGCGCCGGGGAGCTGTTTTTT. Residues: CASSIVETSGAGELFF. Drawing the rest from reference TRBV19 and TRBJ2-2, the complete variable domain is DGGITQSPKYLFRKEGQNVTLSCEQNLNHDAMYWYRQDPGQGLRLIYYSQIVNDFQKGDIAEGYSVSREKKESFPLTVTSAQKNPTAFYLCASSIVETSGAGELFFGEGSRLTVL.

The chain employs TRBV27 and TRBJ2-1, with 9 bases matching TRBD2. Looked up from germline, CDR1 is MNHEY and CDR2 is SMNVEV (reference sequence). The CDR3 is 22 residues long. V lost 2 bases, J lost 0 bases, and 20 bases stayed unmatched. CDR3 sequence reads: CASSLEIGPGLAQPNSYNEQFF. For the CDR3, the DNA is TGTGCCAGCAGTTTAGAGATAGGCCCCGGACTAGCGCAACCAAACTCCTACAATGAGCAGTTCTTC.

The gene calls are TRBV6-5 and TRBJ1-3; 7 bases agree with TRBD1. Germline values: CDR1 MNHEY, CDR2 SVGAGI. The CDR3 has 15 amino acids. With V trimmed by 4 bases and J by 6 bases, 9 bases remained unmatched. This chain's CDR3 is CASSSPRGDSNTIYF. Here the CDR3 DNA reads TGTGCCAGCAGTTCACCCAGGGGGGACTCAAACACCATATATTTT.

This chain joins TRBV7-6 and TRBJ2-2; TRBD2 aligns across 7 bases. Germline CDR1 SGHVS, CDR2 FNYEAQ. Trimming took 4 bases from V and 5 from J; bases not matched to a gene: 10. The CDR3 has 16 residues. CDR3 in DNA: TGTGCCAGCAGCTCCCAACTAGCGAGAAAGACCGGGGAGCTGTTTTTT. Residues: CASSSQLARKTGELFF.

V and J are TRBV6-4 and TRBJ1-1, with 8 bases matching TRBD1. Looked up from germline, CDR1 is MRHNA and CDR2 is SNTAGT. The ends lost 9 bases at V and 0 bases at J; junction bases unmatched: 9. The CDR3 sequence is 15 residues long. CDR3 loop: CASRNRGGMNTEAFF. CDR3 in DNA: TGTGCCAGTAGAAACAGGGGGGGAATGAACACTGAAGCTTTCTTT.

The chain uses TRBV30 and TRBJ2-7, with 8 bases lining up with TRBD2. The CDR3 consists of 11 residues. Germline CDR1 GTSNPN, CDR2 SVGIG (reference sequence). V shed 3 bases, J shed 7 bases, and the junction held 2 bases outside the gene matches. CDR3 amino acids: CAWSPSGEQYF. CDR3 sequence (DNA): TGTGCCTGGAGCCCTAGCGGGGAGCAGTACTTC.

The chain recombines TRBV5-6 with TRBJ1-2; D is possibly TRBD1 (5 bases). Trimming took off 0 bases at V and 3 bases at J, with 9 bases between the two ends. In germline, CDR1 is SGHDT, CDR2 YYEEEE. CDR3 length equals 14 residues. CDR3 loop: CASSLGGRDYGYTF. The CDR3 DNA sequence: TGTGCCAGCAGCTTGGGGGGCAGGGACTATGGCTACACCTTC.

The genes are TRBV5-1 and TRBJ2-6, with D possibly TRBD1 on 5 matching bases. V was cut by 2 bases and J by 0 bases, with 9 bases left in between. Germline V gene data show CDR1 as SGHRS and CDR2 as YFSETQ. The CDR3 is 16 residues long. CDR3 DNA: TGCGCCAGCAGCTTACAGGTCCGCTCTGGGGCCAACGTCCTGACTTTC. Translating it yields CASSLQVRSGANVLTF.

This sequence joins TRBV19 and TRBJ1-2, with D perhaps matching TRBD1 (6 bases). Germline V gene data show CDR1 as LNHDA and CDR2 as SQIVND (reference sequence). CDR3 length: 16 residues. V gave up 2 bases and J gave up 0 bases, with 13 bases separating them. The CDR3 is CASSIPTGIANYGYTF. The CDR3 DNA reads TGTGCCAGTAGTATACCAACAGGGATTGCTAACTATGGCTACACCTTC.

The chain has TRBV5-1 and TRBJ2-7; 9 bases are a match to TRBD1. The germline V gene encodes CDR1 SGHRS and CDR2 YFSETQ. With 0 bases clipped from V and 6 bases from J, the junction kept 10 bases outside the gene matches. This CDR3 has 16 amino acids. This chain's CDR3 is CASSLVLGTGMSEQYF. DNA for the CDR3: TGCGCCAGCAGCTTGGTCCTCGGGACAGGGATGTCCGAGCAGTACTTC.

In its sample, this clone was seen a few times. J is TRBJ2-1 and V is TRBV28; TRBD2 aligns across 8 bases. This CDR3 is 19 amino acids long. Looked up from germline, CDR1 is MDHEN and CDR2 is SYDVKM. V gave up 1 base and J gave up 1 base; unmatched junction bases: 12. CDR3 in DNA: TGTGCCAGCAGTTTATTAGACGGGAGGGCCGTCAGTTCCTACAATGAGCAGTTCTTC. It translates to CASSLLDGRAVSSYNEQFF.

This clone was seen a single time. V usage is TRBV2 and J usage is TRBJ2-6; TRBD1 aligns across 9 bases. Germline CDR1 SNHLY, CDR2 FYNNEI. V lost 4 bases, J lost 1 base, and 5 bases stayed unmatched. The CDR3 has 17 residues. In nucleotides, the CDR3 is TGTGCCAGCAGTGTCGGACAGGGGCGGTCTGGGGCCAACGTCCTGACTTTC. Protein: CASSVGQGRSGANVLTF.

This rearrangement joins TRBV30 to TRBJ1-1; possible D gene TRBD1, 5 bases. Trimming stripped 1 base from V and 0 bases from J, with 9 bases between. The germline gives CDR1 GTSNPN, CDR2 SVGIG (reference sequence). The CDR3 length is 14 residues. The CDR3 coding sequence is TGTGCCTGGAGTGCCGGGACTGTGAACACTGAAGCTTTCTTT. It yields the protein CAWSAGTVNTEAFF.

V usage is TRBV25-1 and J usage is TRBJ2-1; weak D call: TRBD2 (6 bases). The CDR3 is 11 residues long. V shed 8 bases and J shed 9 bases, with 11 bases lying between them. Germline V gene lookup returns CDR1 MGHDK and CDR2 SYGVNS. CDR3 region: CASRRTIEQFF. The CDR3 coding sequence is TGTGCCAGCCGCAGGACTATTGAGCAGTTCTTC.

V gene TRBV19 combines with J gene TRBJ1-3; no clear D. Trimming removed 6 bases at V and 3 bases at J, with 12 bases between. Germline CDR1 LNHDA, CDR2 SQIVND (reference sequence). The CDR3 has 14 residues. This CDR3 reads CASSDGRLGNTIYF. CDR3 bases: TGTGCCAGTAGCGACGGGAGACTTGGAAACACCATATATTTT.

This chain links TRBV5-1 with TRBJ2-1; 11 bases map to TRBD2. This CDR3 contains 19 residues. Germline CDR1 and CDR2: SGHRS and YFSETQ. Trimming removed 3 bases from V and 6 bases from J; junction bases left unmatched: 17. CDR3 sequence reads: CASSSNRGLLAGEFNEQFF. The CDR3 DNA reads TGCGCCAGCAGCTCCAACCGGGGACTACTAGCGGGAGAGTTCAATGAGCAGTTCTTC.